This T cell receptor beta chain derives from a study of cytomegalovirus exposure and HLA in healthy donors (dated by TCRdb to about 2017). About the investigation overall: In an earlier analysis of roughly 590 of the donors, 250 to 300 Gb of sequence data and approximately 120 million unique TCR beta sequences from about 179 million T cells were reported. An early release covering roughly 640 HLA-typed donors comprised about 290 gigabases of sequencing data and 65 million to 100 million unique TCR sequences. Of the 300 to 450 genotyped donors, about 80% fell in the genetic ancestry cluster associated with self-reported Caucasian donors. The study aimed to test whether signatures of past pathogen exposure could be identified by cataloging public T cell receptors. The T cell repertoires of 666 subjects were profiled by immunosequencing and related to cytomegalovirus serostatus. Along with the approximately 700-subject first cohort, a separate validation cohort of over 90 different subjects was used. The study combined high-throughput TCR immunosequencing, statistical association of individual TCRs with disease status, and machine learning to predict cytomegalovirus infection status. In a later analysis, previously published TCR beta repertoires from several hundred donors were re-analyzed and high-resolution HLA genotyping was added so that TCR occurrence patterns could be studied. Rather than using new phenotypic data, the later analysis identified candidate immune exposures from TCR beta sequences and from how often those sequences occurred across donors. To decide whether each TCR beta V gene segment behaved as functional or pseudogenic, an earlier analysis of some 540 of the donors relied on high-throughput TCR beta sequencing. Donor age, sex, ethnicity and CMV serostatus were collected together with the repertoire data. Genome-wide SNP genotypes for about 65% of the roughly 670 donors were used in a later genetic analysis, which treated that subset as a discovery cohort. Every repertoire in the discovery cohort had been generated on one and the same sequencing platform. Both class I and class II loci were covered by HLA typing, at four-digit resolution. The number of typed donors differed by locus: 629-630 for A, B, C, DRB1 and DQB1; some 500 for DQA1; approximately 600 for DPA1; and 400 to 480 for DPB1. A handful of DR-DQ haplotypes were handled as single units for association and clustering because linkage in the cohort was strong. Among almost 400 genotyped donors of the cohort, an average of about 240,000 unique TCR beta nucleotide sequences were sequenced per donor, roughly a sixth of them non-productive.

From the cysteine up to the phenylalanine, the CDR3 has a length of 15 residues. The DNA shown is the 45-base CDR3, in frame from base 1. Based on the germline V gene (reference sequence), the CDR1 and CDR2 sequences are SSHAT and FNYEAQ. As to this clone: What antigen it recognizes has not been identified. The junction shows a germline mismatch at one end, possibly a read error.

Library preparation employed the immunoSEQ multiplex PCR assay. A mixture of 60 forward primers for TCR Vbeta segments and 13 reverse primers for TCR Jbeta segments was used in the multiplex PCR. The CDR3 region of rearranged TCR beta genes was amplified from genomic DNA by a multiplex PCR assay. The Illumina HiSeq System was used to sequence the amplified TCR beta libraries as 87-base-pair reads. The study's processing was this. Across the 640 or so repertoires, a later analysis counted some 81 million unique TCR beta chains, around 11 million of which were shared by at least two donors. Raw reads were error-corrected and collapsed into unique sequences by a nearest-neighbor algorithm in which closely related sequences were merged to remove PCR and sequencing errors. To assign V, D and J gene segments, CDR3 sequences were aligned to IMGT reference sequences. For a sequence to be retained, a match of at least six nucleotides to both a V gene segment and a J gene segment was required. A rearrangement was called productive if the CDR3 had no stop codons and remained in frame with V and J, and every other rearrangement was called non-productive. CDR3 was defined by IMGT convention, running from the second conserved V-encoded cysteine to the conserved J-encoded phenylalanine. The earlier analysis of 500 to 750 of the donors excluded any sequence lacking an unambiguous match to a single V gene segment. An earlier analysis of 550 to 650 of the donors classified V segments as functional when productive rearrangements were above 56.7% and as segregating when the standard deviation between donors was above 5%. A statistical classification framework was developed to diagnose cytomegalovirus status using the catalog of TCR beta chain sequences. V and J gene assignment, in a later analysis, came from comparing TCR nucleotide sequences with IMGT/GENE-DB human TR gene sequences. In a later analysis, CDR3 sequences and most-parsimonious VDJ recombination scenarios were assigned using the TCRdist pipeline. In a later analysis, every TCR beta chain was defined by the combination of its CDR3 amino acid sequence and its V-gene family, and reads without a unique V-gene family were dropped. A later analysis removed 550 to 700 highly shared, low-generation-probability nucleotide sequences to deal with suspected cross-contamination and a sequencing artifact. In a later analysis, a clonal expansion index was calculated for each public chain from normalized within-repertoire ranks of inferred template counts. A later analysis computed generation probabilities with a VDJ recombination model fitted to out-of-frame rearrangements, and checked the results against IGoR. In a later analysis, hypergeometric tests were used to score TCR-TCR, TCR-HLA and TCR-CMV co-occurrence, with a repertoire-size bias correction applied to TCR pairs. To estimate false discovery rates, a later analysis permuted the HLA or CMV assignments 20 times. A later analysis grouped co-occurring TCRs with DBSCAN, adding TCRdist sequence similarity when clustering within HLA-allele-positive subsets. Co-occurrence clustering excluded repertoires with fewer than 30,000 or more than 120,000 public chains, plus five with anomalous nucleotide sharing. Sourced from immuneACCESS, this table was stored by TCRdb with only in-frame sequences that have V and J called. A share of the clones is absent; for the studies checked, an unresolved V gene accounts for under half, and the remainder has no known explanation. V and J calls plus clone size are reproduced from that table; the DNA served to infer D and trimming. The table for this sample lists over 75,000 clones; about 80% of them were counted only once. Of the sample, over 15% falls within the top ten clones.

The cohort was made up of 500 to 850 healthy bone marrow donors. At the time of sampling, all cohort members were nominally healthy, though unrecorded immune exposures were likely present. The donor tested CMV seropositive and was one of the 289 seropositive cohort members. A peripheral blood sample was provided by each donor, and peripheral blood mononuclear cells were used for TCR beta sequencing. The Qiagen DNeasy Blood Extraction Kit was used to extract genomic DNA from the blood cell samples. The paper's findings and limits, for the study overall: In a later analysis, several top co-occurrence clusters were reported to appear linked to parvovirus B19, influenza, CMV and Epstein-Barr virus. Most TCR sequences were seen in very few donors, while some public TCRs were found in many individuals. Most CMV-associated TCR beta chains appeared to be HLA-restricted in a later analysis, and the HLA associations seemed to be driven largely by CMV exposure. The sequencing pipeline was judged likely to have produced a cluster of highly shared sequence variants as a technical artifact. In a later analysis, TCR association rates were found to vary across HLA loci, with the most associated TCRs seen for DRB1 alleles and the fewest for HLA-C alleles. A further reported finding was that TCR beta sequences accurately predicted the HLA-A and HLA-B alleles for most subjects in the first cohort. At a false discovery rate of 0.05, a later analysis linked some 17,000 TCR beta sequences to specific HLA alleles. The classifier was reported to diagnose cytomegalovirus status with high specificity and sensitivity in both the original and validation cohorts. An earlier analysis of 587 of the donors showed that most TCR beta V segments appeared in productive rearrangements either about 90% or about 30% of the time, which broadly matched IMGT annotations. A later genetic analysis associated a missense DCLRE1C variant with V-gene and J-gene trimming of TCR beta chains, and an independent cohort replicated the association. Because counts were too low, 15 to 20 rarely observed V segments, including chromosome 9 orphons, were excluded from the earlier analysis of some 590 of the donors. The only immune exposure information available for the cohort was CMV serostatus. HLA typing was unavailable for some donors at each locus, so association tests used only the typed subset. Correlated functional status among segregating V segments might be attributable to linkage disequilibrium, but an unknown experimental factor could not be ruled out. Three of the identified cytomegalovirus-associated TCR beta chains were confirmed in vitro to be specific for cytomegalovirus antigens. The authors suggested that the approach could potentially be extended to other disease states and immunological phenotypes. A total of about 150 TCR beta chains were listed by the study as associated with cytomegalovirus. Only TCR beta chains were sequenced in this cohort, and the absence of alpha or paired-chain data limited detectable features. A later analysis found that HLA-associated TCR beta chains were more clonally expanded and had lower generation probabilities than equally common non-associated chains. According to a later genetic analysis, donors in an Asian-associated ancestry cluster had fewer N-insertions in productive TCRs than the roughly 700-donor mean. When HLA alleles, especially DR and DQ, strongly co-occurred, attributing TCR associations to individual alleles was difficult. Presence/absence analyses assumed roughly uniform sequencing depth across donors, an assumption that may not hold. Some IMGT-functional V segments, including TRBV6-2 and TRBV6-3, could not be told apart with the 87-base-pair reads, so those segments were excluded.

Recombination linked TRBV7-7 to TRBJ2-2, and the D gene may be TRBD2, 7 bases matching. The sequence was obtained from a man aged 60 to 75 in good health and CMV-seropositive. Specimen: PBMCs. CDR3 reads: CASSPGLGGTGELFF. The nucleotide sequence reads TGTGCTAGCAGTCCTGGACTAGGGGGAACCGGGGAGCTGTTTTTT.